These T cell receptor beta chains were read from a single sample in a study of neurological immune-mediated disorders. TCRdb reanalysed the 5' RACE reads using MiXCR and keeps one entry per CDR3 protein. Found here are around 94,000 distinct CDR3 sequences, 3.5% to 4% of them singletons; the top ten hold 5% to 6.5%. Sequenced sample: PBMCs. The receptors here all came from a woman between 18 and 30 years old with multiple sclerosis. Each CDR3 is given with its conserved first and last residue. The D gene is left open where the match is weak. Some rows have no size entry. The others give once, few or many, or a class for an expanded clone.

cdr3_aa	cdr3_nt	cdr3_length	d_call	clone_size	j_call	v_call
CASSHYGRSLGEQYF	TGCGCCAGCAGCCATTACGGACGGAGTCTTGGCGAGCAGTACTTC	15	NA	many	TRBJ2-7	TRBV4-1
CSAGGTGSGNTIYF	TGCAGCGCTGGAGGGACAGGGTCTGGAAACACCATATATTTT	14	TRBD1	many	TRBJ1-3	TRBV29-1
CASSSLGGGYTF	TGTGCCAGCAGCTCTCTGGGAGGGGGCTACACCTTC	12	NA	many	TRBJ1-2	TRBV12-3/TRBV12-4
CASRERERSQETQYF	TGTGCCAGCAGGGAGCGGGAGAGGAGCCAAGAGACCCAGTACTTC	15	TRBD2	many	TRBJ2-5	TRBV2
CASRDKDRNTGELFF	TGTGCCAGTAGGGATAAAGACCGAAACACCGGGGAGCTGTTTTTT	15	NA	NA	TRBJ2-2	TRBV19
CASSLDIYEQYF	TGTGCCAGCAGCTTGGATATTTACGAGCAGTACTTC	12	NA	many	TRBJ2-7	TRBV5-6
CASSLGTAISYEQYF	TGCGCCAGCAGCTTGGGGACAGCTATCTCCTACGAGCAGTACTTC	15	NA	many	TRBJ2-7	TRBV5-1
CASSRYPLAATTDTQYF	TGTGCCAGCAGCCGGTACCCACTAGCGGCCACCACAGATACGCAGTATTTT	17	TRBD2	many	TRBJ2-3	TRBV5-5
CASSLQGNGYTF	TGTGCCAGCAGCTTACAAGGGAATGGCTACACCTTC	12	NA	many	TRBJ1-2	TRBV7-9
CASRQPLLADRTDTQYF	TGTGCCAGCAGGCAACCCCTACTAGCGGACCGCACAGATACGCAGTATTTT	17	TRBD2	NA	TRBJ2-3	TRBV6-2/TRBV6-3
CSARAESGRAPYEQFF	TGCAGTGCTAGGGCCGAAAGCGGGAGGGCCCCCTATGAGCAGTTCTTC	16	TRBD2	many	TRBJ2-1	TRBV20-1
CSASFTGGDYGYTF	TGCAGTGCTAGTTTTACGGGGGGTGACTATGGCTACACCTTC	14	NA	many	TRBJ1-2	TRBV20-1
CASSFAQGQNIQYF	TGTGCCAGCAGCTTTGCCCAGGGACAGAACATTCAGTACTTC	14	TRBD1	NA	TRBJ2-4	TRBV11-2
CASSLSPGPNNEQFF	TGTGCCAGCAGTTTATCACCGGGACCAAACAATGAGCAGTTCTTC	15	NA	many	TRBJ2-1	TRBV27
CASRGLEANVLTF	TGTGCCAGCCGGGGTTTGGAGGCCAACGTCCTGACTTTC	13	NA	many	TRBJ2-6	TRBV27
CASSSGPNTGELFF	TGTGCCAGCAGTTCGGGACCGAACACCGGGGAGCTGTTTTTT	14	NA	many	TRBJ2-2	TRBV5-5
CASNTIHRGGDYNEQFF	TGTGCCAGCAACACAATCCACAGGGGTGGGGACTACAATGAGCAGTTCTTC	17	TRBD1	many	TRBJ2-1	TRBV28
CASSRAGGDFQEQFF	TGTGCCAGCAGCCGAGCGGGAGGGGACTTTCAAGAGCAGTTCTTC	15	TRBD2	many	TRBJ2-1	TRBV6-6
CASSFVAAAYEQYF	TGCGCCAGCAGCTTCGTTGCTGCGGCCTACGAGCAGTACTTC	14	NA	many	TRBJ2-7	TRBV5-1
CASSLAADTDTQYF	TGTGCCAGCAGTTTAGCGGCTGATACAGATACGCAGTATTTT	14	NA	few	TRBJ2-3	TRBV6-6
CASSESGSPQRQFF	TGTGCCAGCAGCGAGTCCGGGAGCCCGCAAAGGCAGTTCTTC	14	NA	many	TRBJ2-1	TRBV9
CASGEAGGPYEQYF	TGTGCCAGCGGGGAAGCGGGAGGGCCGTACGAGCAGTACTTC	14	TRBD2	many	TRBJ2-7	TRBV7-2
CASSWRRGRETQYF	TGTGCCAGCAGCTGGCGCCGGGGCAGGGAGACCCAGTACTTC	14	NA	many	TRBJ2-5	TRBV11-2
CASSKLVGTPYEQYF	TGTGCCAGCAGCAAATTGGTGGGGACCCCATACGAGCAGTACTTC	15	NA	many	TRBJ2-7	TRBV21-1
CARGGDEQFF	TGTGCCAGGGGGGGGGATGAGCAGTTCTTC	10	NA	many	TRBJ2-1	TRBV21-1
CSASSPLGTGELFF	TGCAGTGCTTCTTCACCACTGGGAACCGGGGAGCTGTTTTTT	14	NA	few	TRBJ2-2	TRBV20-1
CASSLRWGSTDTQYF	TGTGCCAGCAGCCTCCGGTGGGGTTCCACAGATACGCAGTATTTT	15	NA	many	TRBJ2-3	TRBV7-2
CASSLGWGTSNTEAFF	TGCGCCAGCAGCTTGGGTTGGGGCACGTCGAACACTGAAGCTTTCTTT	16	NA	many	TRBJ1-1	TRBV5-1
CASSQDPAGDHYGYTF	TGCGCCAGCAGCCAAGATCCGGCAGGGGACCACTATGGCTACACCTTC	16	NA	many	TRBJ1-2	TRBV4-3
CASSFSGGDTEAFF	TGCGCCAGCAGCTTTTCAGGGGGGGACACTGAAGCTTTCTTT	14	TRBD1	many	TRBJ1-1	TRBV5-1
CASSFNSGNYTDTQYF	TGTGCCAGCAGCTTTAATAGCGGCAATTACACAGATACGCAGTATTTT	16	NA	few	TRBJ2-3	TRBV11-2
CASSGSSSTDTQYF	TGTGCCAGCAGCGGGAGCAGCTCCACAGATACGCAGTATTTT	14	NA	many	TRBJ2-3	TRBV9
CSAGRGGDNSPLHF	TGCAGTGCTGGCCGAGGGGGGGATAATTCACCCCTCCACTTT	14	NA	many	TRBJ1-6	TRBV20-1
CASSFGGSNTEAFF	TGTGCCAGCAGTTTCGGCGGTTCGAACACTGAAGCTTTCTTT	14	NA	many	TRBJ1-1	TRBV28
CASMGGETQYF	TGTGCCAGCATGGGGGGAGAGACCCAGTACTTC	11	NA	many	TRBJ2-5	TRBV6-5
CSARGQGATYEQYF	TGCAGTGCTAGAGGGCAGGGGGCTACCTACGAGCAGTACTTC	14	TRBD1	many	TRBJ2-7	TRBV20-1
CASSQDRVGATNTGELFF	TGCGCCAGCAGCCAAGATCGCGTAGGCGCCACGAACACCGGGGAGCTGTTTTTT	18	NA	many	TRBJ2-2	TRBV4-3
CASSLAAGGAGELFF	TGCGCCAGCAGCTTGGCGGCGGGAGGGGCCGGGGAGCTGTTTTTT	15	TRBD2	many	TRBJ2-2	TRBV5-1
CATSRGETPYNEQFF	TGTGCCACCAGCAGAGGGGAAACCCCCTACAATGAGCAGTTCTTC	15	NA	many	TRBJ2-1	TRBV15
CASRLYTEAFF	TGTGCCAGCAGACTCTACACTGAAGCTTTCTTT	11	NA	many	TRBJ1-1	TRBV6-2/TRBV6-3
CASSLDLSSSGANVLTF	TGTGCCAGCAGCTTGGACCTCTCCAGCTCTGGGGCCAACGTCCTGACTTTC	17	NA	many	TRBJ2-6	TRBV7-9
CSVDVAGGGNEQFF	TGCAGCGTTGACGTAGCGGGAGGAGGTAATGAGCAGTTCTTC	14	TRBD2	many	TRBJ2-1	TRBV29-1
CASSVQVPPYEQYF	TGTGCCAGCAGCGTACAGGTACCCCCCTACGAGCAGTACTTC	14	NA	many	TRBJ2-7	TRBV5-6